Sequencing of this T cell receptor beta chain was carried out in a study of blood T cell repertoires in COVID-19. Study in general: Both acute and convalescent COVID-19 samples were obtained from the United States, Italy and Spain. Sources were T cells, B-cell-depleted T cells, or PBMCs; the material itself was cDNA or gDNA.

Clones were sequenced by immunoSEQ multiplex PCR, and TCRdb holds only the in-frame ones, with some missing. This table has 250,000 to 350,000 clones, about 81% appearing once. Germline assignment: CDR1 MDHEN and CDR2 SYDVKM. The junction had 15 bases not matched to a gene; V was cut back by 7 bases and J by 4 bases. This CDR3 has 16 amino acids. The sequenced material came from peripheral blood. The genes are TRBV28 and TRBJ1-1; TRBD1 agrees at 7 bases. This receptor was taken from a human donor with COVID-19, enrolled during active disease. The donor label of this sample is uncertain. Written as DNA, the CDR3 is TGTGCCAGCACCCCAGGGACAGCCGGCTGGATCACTGAAGCTTTCTTT. Its protein product is CASTPGTAGWITEAFF.